Below are 6 T cell receptor beta chains sequenced from a single sample in a study of T-cell memory formation after mild COVID-19. TCRdb reprocessed the 5' RACE reads with MiXCR, giving one entry per CDR3 protein. The table has some 450,000 distinct CDR3 sequences, roughly 18% seen once. Sequenced input: PBMCs or a T cell subset sorted from them (not recorded which). The receptors were gathered from a man between 18 and 29 years old who had mild COVID-19 (a few samples of this study predate the infection). Cell type and time point are not known.

This clonotype was seen repeatedly, ten times or more. The chain employs TRBV29-1 and TRBJ2-7; TRBD1 or TRBD2 may be the D gene (5 bases each). Trimming removed 8 bases from V and 0 bases from J, with 14 bases in between. This CDR3 is 13 amino acids long. Per the germline V gene, CDR1 is SQVTM and CDR2 is ANQGSEA. The CDR3 is CSRGDGRSYEQYV. The CDR3 nucleotides are TGCAGCCGAGGGGACGGACGCTCCTACGAGCAGTACGTC.

V is TRBV3-1 and J is TRBJ2-3; D possibly corresponds to TRBD2 (5 bases). The CDR3 extends over 16 amino acids. The germline V gene encodes CDR1 LGHDT and CDR2 YNNKEL (reference sequence). The V end lost 1 base, the J end lost 6 bases, and 17 bases lay between the germline ends. In DNA form, the CDR3 reads TGTGCCAGCAGCCAAGGGGTCGGGGTGGCGAGGGATACGCAGTATTTT. Translating gives CASSQGVGVARDTQYF.

The CDR3 loop reads CASSYRTVPYF. The CDR3, as DNA: TGTGCCAGCAGTTATCGGACGGTTCCATACTTC. The genes are TRBV6-2 or TRBV6-3 and TRBJ2-5, with D unclear. Germline loops: CDR1 MNHEY, CDR2 SVGEGT. The CDR3 is 11 amino acids. V was cut by 3 bases and J by 14 bases, with 13 bases left in between.

The rearrangement uses TRBV19 and TRBJ1-1; D gene ambiguous. The ends were cut back, 5 bases at V and 5 bases at J, with 18 bases in the middle. The CDR3 covers 15 residues. The germline V gene encodes CDR1 LNHDA and CDR2 SQIVND (reference sequence). DNA for the CDR3: TGTGCCAGTAGTCCATCCCTCCTAGGGCGAACTGAAGCTTTCTTT. It encodes CASSPSLLGRTEAFF.

The chain uses TRBV11-2 and TRBJ2-2; no clear D gene. The CDR3 length is 15 residues. V gave up 3 bases and J gave up 0 bases, with 8 bases separating them. Germline loops: CDR1 SGHAT, CDR2 FQNNGV. DNA for the CDR3: TGTGCCAGCAGCTTTGGGGTCACGAACACCGGGGAGCTGTTTTTT. Residues: CASSFGVTNTGELFF.

This clonotype was detected only a few times. The V and J genes are TRBV20-1 and TRBJ1-1, with a tentative D call TRBD1 (5 bases). CDR3 length equals 16 residues. The V and J ends lost 0 bases and 0 bases respectively, with 14 bases between them. Germline CDR1 and CDR2: DFQATT and SNEGSKA (reference sequence). This CDR3 reads CSARDFAGLMNTEAFF. The CDR3 coding sequence is TGCAGTGCTAGAGATTTTGCGGGACTCATGAACACTGAAGCTTTCTTT.